This record covers a single T cell receptor beta chain. This entry belongs to a study of blood T cell repertoires in COVID-19. Study in general: Donors in the United States, Italy and Spain gave samples during acute or convalescent COVID-19. The cDNA or gDNA used as material had been derived from T cells, B-cell-depleted T cells, or PBMCs.

Per germline, CDR1 SNHLY and CDR2 FYNNEI. There are 18 residues in the CDR3. The junction had 13 bases not matched to a gene; V was cut back by 6 bases and J by 0 bases. Here immunoSEQ multiplex PCR was the method, and the copy in TCRdb shows in-frame clones only, minus some. Of about 210,000 clones in the sample, roughly 81% were seen once. The sequencing sample was made of peripheral blood. The chain combines TRBV2 with TRBJ2-1; 8 nucleotides match TRBD2. This TCR came from a woman aged 45-60 years with active or convalescent COVID-19. In nucleotides, the CDR3 is TGTGCCAGCAGCCCCATAAGGGGAGCGGGAGCCTCCTACAATGAGCAGTTCTTC. Translated: CASSPIRGAGASYNEQFF. Supplemented by reference TRBV2 and TRBJ2-1, the full variable domain reads EPEVTQTPSHQVTQMGQEVILRCVPISNHLYFYWYRQILGQKVEFLVSFYNNEISEKSEIFDDQFSVERPDGSNFTLKIRSTKLEDSAMYFCASSPIRGAGASYNEQFFGPGTRLTVL.